The rows below give T cell receptor beta chains drawn from one sample of a study of T cells in Graves' hyperthyroidism and ophthalmopathy. TCRdb analysed the multiplex PCR reads with MiXCR anew, one entry per CDR3 protein. The data contain about 380,000 distinct CDR3 sequences, approximately 17% of them singletons. Sequencing was done on a sample of blood. The receptor set was obtained from a man younger than 35 with Graves' ophthalmopathy. CDR3s include the opening cysteine and the closing phenylalanine or tryptophan. The D gene is left open where the match is weak. The size of a clone is reported for some rows only, either as once, few or many, or as a class for expanded clones.

>TRBV7-9|TRBJ1-3|NA|few
TGTGCCAGCAGCTTCTTGAGGGACACCAAGTCTGGAAACACCATATATTTT
CASSFLRDTKSGNTIYF
>TRBV13|TRBJ1-2|TRBD1|many
TGTGCCAGCAGCTTAGTCCCCCTGACAGGGACCTATGGCTACACCTTC
CASSLVPLTGTYGYTF
>TRBV18|TRBJ2-7|TRBD2|many
TGTGCCAGCTCGCGAAAGGAGTACAGCGGGGGAAGCGAGCAGTACTTC
CASSRKEYSGGSEQYF
>TRBV28|TRBJ1-1|NA|many
TGTGCCAGCAGCCCGGTAAGAAACACTGAAGCTTTCTTT
CASSPVRNTEAFF
>TRBV12-3/TRBV12-4|TRBJ1-1|TRBD1|NA
TGTGCCAGCAGTCTCAGGGGGCGGGCTTTCTTT
CASSLRGRAFF
>TRBV5-1|TRBJ1-2|NA|few
TGCGCCAGCAGCGAGGGACTTACGGGGTATGGCTACACCTTC
CASSEGLTGYGYTF
>TRBV6-1|TRBJ1-4|NA|many
TGTGCCAGCAGTACCAGACTCCTCGGAACTAATGAAAAACTGTTTTTT
CASSTRLLGTNEKLFF
>TRBV7-8|TRBJ2-5|TRBD2|few
TGTGCCAGCAGCTTACGGCCCGAGGGAGCGGGGGCTCAAGAGACCCAGTACTTC
CASSLRPEGAGAQETQYF
>TRBV2|TRBJ1-1|NA|many
TGTGCCAGCAGCCTTGGTCGGGAAGCTTTCTTT
CASSLGREAFF
>TRBV5-1|TRBJ2-3|TRBD1|NA
TGCGCCAGCAGCCCGGGACAGGGTATAGCAGATACGCAGTATTTT
CASSPGQGIADTQYF
>TRBV19|TRBJ1-1|NA|NA
TGTGCCAGTAGTAAGGCCCCGAACACTGAAGCTTTCTTT
CASSKAPNTEAFF
>TRBV12-3/TRBV12-4|TRBJ1-1|NA|NA
TGTGCCAGCAGTTTTGGGTCTAAGGGAACTGAAGCTTTCTTT
CASSFGSKGTEAFF
>TRBV12-3/TRBV12-4|TRBJ2-7|NA|few
TGTGCCAGCAGTTTAGGGGGGGTGTCCTACGAGCAGTACTTC
CASSLGGVSYEQYF
>TRBV28|TRBJ1-6|NA|many
TGTGCCAGCAGTCCCCCCCGGGGAAATTCACCCCTCCACTTT
CASSPPRGNSPLHF
>TRBV28|TRBJ1-5|NA|many
TGTGCCAGCAGTTTGGAGGGTTACCAGCCCCAGCATTTT
CASSLEGYQPQHF
>TRBV5-1|TRBJ1-1|TRBD1|many
TGCGCCAGCAGCCTGGGACAGACTGACTACACTGAAGCTTTCTTT
CASSLGQTDYTEAFF
>TRBV6-1|TRBJ1-6|NA|many
TGTGCCAGCGTGAGGGGAAATTCACCCCTCCACTTT
CASVRGNSPLHF
>TRBV15|TRBJ1-2|TRBD1|few
TGTGCCACCAGCAGATCCGACAGGGGCTATGGCTACACCTTC
CATSRSDRGYGYTF
>TRBV20-1|TRBJ2-5|TRBD2|NA
TGCAGTGCGCTAAGACTAGCGGGGGGGCCGGAGACCCAGTACTTC
CSALRLAGGPETQYF
>TRBV6-4|TRBJ2-2|TRBD1|few
TGTGCCAGCAGATGGGACAGGGTCACCGGGGAGCTGTTTTTT
CASRWDRVTGELFF
>TRBV20-1|TRBJ2-5|TRBD2|many
TGCAGTGCTAGAATACCGGGACTAGCGGGGGGGCAGGCTGAGACCCAGTACTTC
CSARIPGLAGGQAETQYF
>TRBV25-1|TRBJ1-2|NA|NA
TGTGCCAGCAGTGGGTTTGGGGCAGGAGGCTACACCTTC
CASSGFGAGGYTF
>TRBV14|TRBJ2-1|NA|few
TGTGCCAGCAGGCACTTAGGAAATGAGCAGTTCTTC
CASRHLGNEQFF
>TRBV5-1|TRBJ2-7|TRBD1|NA
TGCGCCAGTGGGCCGGGACAGATCATATACGAGCAGTACTTC
CASGPGQIIYEQYF
>TRBV20-1|TRBJ1-5|NA|NA
TGCAGTGCTAGAATGGCTTCTAGCAATCAGCCCCAGCATTTT
CSARMASSNQPQHF
>TRBV5-1|TRBJ1-1|NA|many
TGCGCCAGCAGCTTCCAGGGCGGGGGAACGAACACTGAAGCTTTCTTT
CASSFQGGGTNTEAFF
>TRBV6-2/TRBV6-3|TRBJ1-5|NA|few
TGTGCCAGCATCGCGATCGGGGTAGCGGGGCAGCCCCAGCATTTT
CASIAIGVAGQPQHF
>TRBV6-1|TRBJ1-1|NA|few
TGTGCCAGCAGTTATTCAAGGCGTGCCACTGAAGCTTTCTTT
CASSYSRRATEAFF
>TRBV27|TRBJ2-5|NA|many
TGTGCCAGCAGTTTAGCTTGGGACGTCCAAGAGACCCAGTACTTC
CASSLAWDVQETQYF
>TRBV28|TRBJ1-2|NA|many
TGTGCCAGCAGACTTCCCTCAGGCGGCTACACCTTC
CASRLPSGGYTF
>TRBV2|TRBJ2-5|TRBD2|many
TGTGCCAGCAGACCTACTAGCGGGGGGGAAGGAGAGACCCAGTACTTC
CASRPTSGGEGETQYF
>TRBV28|TRBJ1-5|NA|many
TGTGCCAGCAGACAGGGACGTAGCAATCAGCCCCAGCATTTT
CASRQGRSNQPQHF
>TRBV24-1|TRBJ2-5|NA|once
TGTGCCACCAGTGATTTGTATTTGGGGCAAGAGACCCAGTACTTC
CATSDLYLGQETQYF
>TRBV27|TRBJ1-1|NA|NA
TGTGCCAGCAGTCAGGGGAGATTCACTGAAGCTTTCTTT
CASSQGRFTEAFF
>TRBV11-2|TRBJ2-7|TRBD1|many
TGTGCCAGCAGCCTCACGAGGGGGCGTCAGTACGAGCAGTACTTC
CASSLTRGRQYEQYF
>TRBV7-8|TRBJ1-5|NA|few
TGTGCCAGCAGCTTAGGGGAGGCGGGACTCCATCAGCCCCAGCATTTT
CASSLGEAGLHQPQHF
>TRBV24-1|TRBJ2-7|NA|few
TGTGCCACCAGTGATGGGTCTTACGAGCAGTACTTC
CATSDGSYEQYF
>TRBV28|TRBJ2-7|TRBD1|many
TGTGCCAGCAGCTCTGGACAGGGGCCCTACGAGCAGTACTTC
CASSSGQGPYEQYF
>TRBV10-3|TRBJ2-1|TRBD1|few
TGTGCCATCAGTGAAACCCCCTTGATCGGGGACAGGGGATCCTACAATGAGCAGTTCTTC
CAISETPLIGDRGSYNEQFF
>TRBV9|TRBJ2-3|NA|many
TGTGCCAGCAGCGGCGGGGATAGCACAGATACGCAGTATTTT
CASSGGDSTDTQYF
>TRBV6-5|TRBJ2-5|NA|few
TGTGCCAGCAGTTACTCGCTGGGGCTCCAAGAGACCCAGTACTTC
CASSYSLGLQETQYF
>TRBV11-2|TRBJ2-1|TRBD1|many
TGTGCCAGCAGCTTAGTCACAGGGGTAAATGAGCAGTTCTTC
CASSLVTGVNEQFF
>TRBV20-1|TRBJ2-1|NA|few
TGCAGTGCTAGAGATTGGGGGCCTAGCGAGTACAATGAGCAGTTCTTC
CSARDWGPSEYNEQFF
>TRBV19|TRBJ2-2|NA|once
TGTGCCAGTGGACTCCGGTCGAACACCGGGGAGCTGTTTTTT
CASGLRSNTGELFF
>TRBV20-1|TRBJ1-5|TRBD1|NA
TGCAGTGCCCGGACAGGGGGCGATCAGCCCCAGCATTTT
CSARTGGDQPQHF
>TRBV6-6|TRBJ1-1|NA|many
TGTGCCAGCAGTTACGACGGATTCTCTGAAGCTTTCTTT
CASSYDGFSEAFF
>TRBV24-1|TRBJ2-2|TRBD1|NA
TGTGCCACCGGACAGGGCTCTACCGGGGAGCTGTTTTTT
CATGQGSTGELFF
>TRBV7-9|TRBJ1-4|NA|few
TGTGCCAGCAGCTCGACAGTGTGGAATGAAAAACTGTTTTTT
CASSSTVWNEKLFF
>TRBV2|TRBJ2-1|TRBD1|many
TGTGCCAGCAGTGCGAACAGGGGGTACAATGAGCAGTTCTTC
CASSANRGYNEQFF
>TRBV2|TRBJ2-2|NA|few
TGTGCCAGCAGTGATGGGGACCCAGGCAGGTATAACACCGGGGAGCTGTTTTTT
CASSDGDPGRYNTGELFF
>TRBV7-9|TRBJ2-7|TRBD1|NA
TGTGCCAGCAGCTCCGGACAGGATCATCACGAGCAGTACTTC
CASSSGQDHHEQYF